The rows below give T cell receptor beta chains drawn from one sample of a study of T cell responses to AZD1222 COVID-19 vaccine. TCRdb keeps only in-frame clones here, not all; method: immunoSEQ multiplex PCR. This table holds 100,000 to 150,000 clones, approximately 92% found once. The sample here was peripheral blood, taken 28 days after the second AZD1222 dose. The receptors were gathered from an adult who received the AZD1222 COVID-19 vaccine. CDR3s include the opening cysteine and the closing phenylalanine or tryptophan. The D gene is left open where the match is weak. Clone sizes are given selectively: once, few, many, or a class where the clone is expanded.

CDR3: CASRTGTGGFTNSPLHF; DNA: TGTGCCAGCCGGACCGGGACAGGGGGCTTCACTAATTCACCCCTCCACTTT; V: TRBV18; J: TRBJ1-6; D: TRBD1; size: -
CDR3: CASSMRTNEKLFF; DNA: TGTGCCAGCAGTATGAGGACTAATGAAAAACTGTTTTTT; V: TRBV27; J: TRBJ1-4; D: -; size: -
CDR3: CASSLGDLRSYEQYF; DNA: TGCGCCAGCAGCTTGGGGGACTTACGCTCCTACGAGCAGTACTTC; V: TRBV5-1; J: TRBJ2-7; D: -; size: -
CDR3: CASSSGNTGYGGYTF; DNA: TGTGCCAGCAGCTCGGGGAATACAGGCTATGGGGGCTACACCTTC; V: TRBV5-5; J: TRBJ1-2; D: -; size: once
CDR3: CASSLRALAGGYNEQFF; DNA: TGTGCCAGCAGCCTCCGCGCCCTAGCGGGGGGCTACAATGAGCAGTTCTTC; V: TRBV5-6; J: TRBJ2-1; D: TRBD2; size: -
CDR3: CASSFLTRDQPQHF; DNA: TGTGCCAGTAGTTTTCTTACCAGGGATCAGCCCCAGCATTTT; V: TRBV19; J: TRBJ1-5; D: -; size: -
CDR3: CASSSQGGLATQYF; DNA: TGTGCCAGCAGCTCTCAGGGTGGCTTGGCTACGCAGTATTTT; V: TRBV7-2; J: TRBJ2-3; D: -; size: -
CDR3: CASSLDGYGYTF; DNA: TGTGCCAGCAGCTTGGACGGCTATGGCTACACCTTC; V: TRBV7-6; J: TRBJ1-2; D: -; size: -
CDR3: CASSRQGDTDTQYF; DNA: TGTGCCAGCTCACGACAGGGAGACACAGATACGCAGTATTTT; V: TRBV18; J: TRBJ2-3; D: TRBD1; size: -
CDR3: CAWSPGQRETQYF; DNA: TGTGCCTGGAGCCCGGGACAGAGGGAGACCCAGTACTTC; V: TRBV30; J: TRBJ2-5; D: TRBD1; size: -
CDR3: CASGSGQGVSYEQYF; DNA: TGTGCTAGTGGATCGGGACAGGGGGTTTCATACGAGCAGTACTTC; V: TRBV12-5; J: TRBJ2-7; D: TRBD1; size: -
CDR3: CASSSVWGSSGETQYF; DNA: TGTGCCAGCAGCTCCGTGTGGGGTTCCTCTGGGGAGACCCAGTACTTC; V: TRBV7-2; J: TRBJ2-5; D: -; size: -
CDR3: CASSLESGNTEAFF; DNA: TGTGCCAGCAGCTTAGAGTCAGGGAACACTGAAGCTTTCTTT; V: TRBV11-2; J: TRBJ1-1; D: -; size: once
CDR3: CAWSEGRLVEKLFF; DNA: TGTGCCTGGAGTGAGGGTCGTTTGGTAGAAAAACTGTTTTTT; V: TRBV30; J: TRBJ1-4; D: -; size: -
CDR3: CASLVGASGEGGELFF; DNA: TGTGCTAGCCTTGTGGGGGCTAGCGGGGAAGGCGGGGAGCTGTTTTTT; V: TRBV19; J: TRBJ2-2; D: TRBD2; size: -
CDR3: CATSRDLGLEGYTF; DNA: TGTGCCACCAGCAGAGATCTGGGACTGGAGGGCTACACCTTC; V: TRBV15; J: TRBJ1-2; D: -; size: -
CDR3: CAISDQRRDQETQYF; DNA: TGTGCCATCAGTGACCAGCGGAGAGACCAAGAGACCCAGTACTTC; V: TRBV10-3; J: TRBJ2-5; D: -; size: -
CDR3: CASSQVAVLSPYGYTF; DNA: TGTGCCAGCAGCCAAGTAGCAGTATTAAGCCCCTATGGCTACACCTTC; V: TRBV3-1/TRBV3-2; J: TRBJ1-2; D: -; size: -
CDR3: CASGEGPDTGELFF; DNA: TGTGCCAGCGGGGAGGGCCCGGACACCGGGGAGCTGTTTTTT; V: TRBV6-5; J: TRBJ2-2; D: TRBD2; size: -
CDR3: CASSPGAGGMNTEAFF; DNA: TGTGCCAGCTCACCAGGGGCAGGTGGGATGAACACTGAAGCTTTCTTT; V: TRBV18; J: TRBJ1-1; D: -; size: -
CDR3: CASSLAGGTWETQYF; DNA: TGCGCCAGCAGCTTGGCCGGGGGGACCTGGGAGACCCAGTACTTC; V: TRBV5-1; J: TRBJ2-5; D: TRBD2; size: -
CDR3: CASSLSRAEAFF; DNA: TGTGCCAGCAGTTTGTCCAGGGCTGAAGCTTTCTTT; V: TRBV12-3/TRBV12-4; J: TRBJ1-1; D: -; size: -